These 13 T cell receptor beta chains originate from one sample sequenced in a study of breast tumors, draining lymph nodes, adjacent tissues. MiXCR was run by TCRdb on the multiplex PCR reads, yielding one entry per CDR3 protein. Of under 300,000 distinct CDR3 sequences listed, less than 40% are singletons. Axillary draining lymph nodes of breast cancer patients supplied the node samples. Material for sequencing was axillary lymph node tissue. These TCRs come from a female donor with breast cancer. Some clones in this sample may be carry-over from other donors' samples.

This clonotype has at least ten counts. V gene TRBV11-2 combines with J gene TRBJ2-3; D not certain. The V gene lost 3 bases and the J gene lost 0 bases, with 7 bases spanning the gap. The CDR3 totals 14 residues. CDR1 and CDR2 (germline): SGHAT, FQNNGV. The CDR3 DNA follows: TGTGCCAGCAGCTTGGGCTTAAGCACAGATACGCAGTATTTT. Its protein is CASSLGLSTDTQYF.

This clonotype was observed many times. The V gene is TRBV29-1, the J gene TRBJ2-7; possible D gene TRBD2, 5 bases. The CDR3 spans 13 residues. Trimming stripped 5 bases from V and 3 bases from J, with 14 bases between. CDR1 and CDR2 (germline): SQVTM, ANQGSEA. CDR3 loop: CSVSGEILYEQYF. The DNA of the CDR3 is TGCAGCGTTTCCGGGGAGATCCTCTACGAGCAGTACTTC.

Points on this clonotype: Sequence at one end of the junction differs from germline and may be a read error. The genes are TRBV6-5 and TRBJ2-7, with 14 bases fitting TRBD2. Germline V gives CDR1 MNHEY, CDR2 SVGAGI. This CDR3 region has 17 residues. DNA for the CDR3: TGTGCCAGCAGTCACTCGGGACTAGCGGGAGAAGCCTACGAGCAGTACTTC. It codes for CASSHSGLAGEAYEQYF.

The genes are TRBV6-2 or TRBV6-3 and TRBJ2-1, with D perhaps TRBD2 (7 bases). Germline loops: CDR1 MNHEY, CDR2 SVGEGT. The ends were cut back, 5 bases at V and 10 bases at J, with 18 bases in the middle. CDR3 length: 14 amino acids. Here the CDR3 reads CASSLGGRPWEQFF. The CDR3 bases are TGTGCCAGCAGTCTGGGGGGGCGACCTTGGGAGCAGTTCTTC.

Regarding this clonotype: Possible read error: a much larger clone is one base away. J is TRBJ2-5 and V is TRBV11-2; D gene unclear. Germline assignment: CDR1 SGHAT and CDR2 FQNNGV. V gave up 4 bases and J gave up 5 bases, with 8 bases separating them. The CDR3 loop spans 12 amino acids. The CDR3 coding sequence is TGTGCCAGCAGCTACGGTGTTGAGACCCAGTACTTC. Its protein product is CASSYGVETQYF.

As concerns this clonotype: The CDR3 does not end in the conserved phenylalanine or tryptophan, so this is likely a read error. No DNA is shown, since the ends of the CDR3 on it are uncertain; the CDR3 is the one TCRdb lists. The CDR3 region is CASSWGGPYGYTFGS. The genes are TRBV12-3 or TRBV12-4 and TRBJ2-5; TRBD2 is the table's D call, not checked against the DNA. The CDR3 contains 15 residues when both ends are counted.

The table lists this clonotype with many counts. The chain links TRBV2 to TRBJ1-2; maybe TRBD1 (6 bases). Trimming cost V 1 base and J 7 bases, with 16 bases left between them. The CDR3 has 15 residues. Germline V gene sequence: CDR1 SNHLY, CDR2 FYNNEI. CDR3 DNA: TGTGCCAGCAGTGAAGGAGAGGGGGAGCTTAGTGGCTACACCTTC. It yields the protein CASSEGEGELSGYTF.

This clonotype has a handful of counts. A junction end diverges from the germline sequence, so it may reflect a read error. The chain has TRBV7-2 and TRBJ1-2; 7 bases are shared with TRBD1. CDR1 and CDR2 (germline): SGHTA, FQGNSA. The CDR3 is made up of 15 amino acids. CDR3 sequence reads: CASSTAWDSIYGYPF. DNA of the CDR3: TGTGCCAGCAGCACCGCCTGGGACAGTATCTATGGCTACCCCTTC.

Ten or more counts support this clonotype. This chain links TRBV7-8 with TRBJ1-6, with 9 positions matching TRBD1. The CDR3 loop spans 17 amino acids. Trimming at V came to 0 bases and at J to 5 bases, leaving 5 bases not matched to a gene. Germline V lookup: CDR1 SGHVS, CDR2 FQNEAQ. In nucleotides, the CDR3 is TGTGCCAGCAGCTTAGCCTCCGGGACAGGGAATAATTCACCCCTCCACTTT. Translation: CASSLASGTGNNSPLHF.

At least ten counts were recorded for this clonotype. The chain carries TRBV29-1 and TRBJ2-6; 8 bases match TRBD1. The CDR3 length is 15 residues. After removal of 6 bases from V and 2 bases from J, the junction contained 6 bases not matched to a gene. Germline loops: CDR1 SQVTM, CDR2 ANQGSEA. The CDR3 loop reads CSVTGGSAGANVLTF. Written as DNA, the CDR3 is TGCAGCGTCACAGGGGGAAGTGCTGGGGCCAACGTCCTGACTTTC.

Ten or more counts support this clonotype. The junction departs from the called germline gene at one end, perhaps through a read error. CDR3 bases: TGTGCCAGCAGTGAAGCGAAATCTAGCGGGCCTTTC. As protein: CASSEAKSSGPF. This chain uses TRBV2 with TRBJ2-1, with TRBD2 matching 8 bases. Germline V gene sequence: CDR1 SNHLY, CDR2 FYNNEI. This CDR3 is 12 amino acids long.

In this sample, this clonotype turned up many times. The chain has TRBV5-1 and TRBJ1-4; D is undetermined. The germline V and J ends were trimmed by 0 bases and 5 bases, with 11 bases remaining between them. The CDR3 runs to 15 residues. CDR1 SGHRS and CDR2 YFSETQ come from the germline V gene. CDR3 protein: CASSLVPGRNEKLFF. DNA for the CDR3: TGCGCCAGCAGCTTGGTTCCAGGACGAAATGAAAAACTGTTTTTT.

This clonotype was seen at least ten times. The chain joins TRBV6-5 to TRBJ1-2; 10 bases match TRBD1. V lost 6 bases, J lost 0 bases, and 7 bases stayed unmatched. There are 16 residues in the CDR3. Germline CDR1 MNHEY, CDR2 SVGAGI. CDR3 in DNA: TGTGCCAGCAGCCCGGGACAGGGGCCCGCTAACTATGGCTACACCTTC. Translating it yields CASSPGQGPANYGYTF.